One and the same sample provided the 20 T cell receptor beta chains below, sequenced in a study of blood T cell repertoires in COVID-19. The data were produced by immunoSEQ multiplex PCR, yet TCRdb's version contains in-frame clones alone and is incomplete. The sample lists about 160,000 clones, about nine tenths occurring once. The sample was peripheral blood. The receptors were sampled from a man aged 30-40 years with COVID-19, enrolled during active disease.

In nucleotides, the CDR3 is TGTGCCAGCAGCGCGGGACAGGGGGCTGGGACCCAGTACTTC. Amino acids: CASSAGQGAGTQYF. V gene TRBV9 combines with J gene TRBJ2-5; 12 bases are shared with TRBD1. The CDR3 runs to 14 residues. V was clipped by 3 bases and J by 7 bases; unmatched bases: 4. Germline assignment: CDR1 SGDLS and CDR2 YYNGEE.

J is TRBJ2-7 and V is TRBV5-1, with D possibly being TRBD2 (5 bases). Looked up from germline, CDR1 is SGHRS and CDR2 is YFSETQ. The CDR3 is 14 amino acids. V lost 2 bases, J lost 4 bases, and 13 bases lay in between. The CDR3 protein is CASSFITSGYEQYF. In DNA, the CDR3 is TGCGCCAGCAGCTTTATCACTAGTGGGTACGAGCAGTACTTC.

This chain connects TRBV19 to TRBJ1-3; D call uncertain. Germline CDR1 and CDR2: LNHDA and SQIVND (reference sequence). Trimming removed 7 bases at V and 0 bases at J, with 10 bases between. The CDR3 covers 14 residues. This CDR3 is CASMRVGSGNTIYF. For the CDR3, the DNA is TGTGCCAGTATGAGGGTCGGCTCTGGAAACACCATATATTTT.

The J gene is TRBJ1-2, the V gene TRBV5-4, with 8 bases identical to TRBD1. The germline V gene encodes CDR1 SGHNT and CDR2 YYREEE (reference sequence). With 0 bases clipped from V and 2 bases from J, the junction kept 12 bases outside the gene matches. The CDR3 covers 18 residues. The CDR3 DNA reads TGTGCCAGCAGCTTGGGGTTTAGGGGGACAGGATTAAACTATGGCTACACCTTC. This translates into CASSLGFRGTGLNYGYTF.

The chain employs TRBV20-1 and TRBJ2-7, with D tentatively TRBD1 (5 bases). Trimming took 3 bases from V and 6 from J, leaving 15 bases between them. This CDR3 has 13 residues. CDR1 is DFQATT, CDR2 SNEGSKA, per germline (reference sequence). CDR3 DNA: TGCAGTGCTAGTTTTATTCGAAGGGGCGAGCAGTACTTC. Its protein product is CSASFIRRGEQYF.

The sample holds a few counts of this clone. The rearrangement uses TRBV13 and TRBJ2-1, with D hard to call. From germline, CDR1 is PRHDT and CDR2 FYEKMQ (reference sequence). The V end lost 4 bases, the J end lost 6 bases, and 16 bases lay between the germline ends. The length of the CDR3 is 15 residues. The CDR3 protein is CASSSPPVDPNEQFF. The CDR3 DNA follows: TGTGCCAGCAGCTCCCCCCCGGTTGATCCCAATGAGCAGTTCTTC.

The chain recombines TRBV7-2 with TRBJ2-5, with D perhaps matching TRBD1 (6 bases). V lost 2 bases to trimming and J lost 4 bases, with 11 bases between them. The CDR3 totals 14 residues. Per the germline V gene, CDR1 is SGHTA and CDR2 is FQGNSA. CDR3 loop: CASSLQQGRETQYF. The CDR3 coding sequence is TGTGCCAGCAGCTTACAACAGGGTCGAGAGACCCAGTACTTC.

The rearrangement uses TRBV3-1 (or the pseudogene TRBV3-2) and TRBJ2-7; 13 bases line up with TRBD2. The germline CDR1 and CDR2 sequences are LGHDT and YNNKEL (reference sequence). This CDR3 has 17 amino acids. Trimming took 1 base from V and 1 from J; bases not matched to a gene: 4. The CDR3 sequence is CASSQASTSGGSYEQYF. The CDR3 coding sequence is TGTGCCAGCAGCCAAGCTTCGACTAGCGGGGGGTCCTACGAGCAGTACTTC.

This clone was seen once. This chain connects TRBV7-8 to TRBJ1-4; D unresolved. Germline loops: CDR1 SGHVS, CDR2 FQNEAQ. The CDR3 runs 15 residues. V gave up 4 bases and J gave up 0 bases, with 9 bases separating them. CDR3 residues: CASSSRRATNEKLFF. The CDR3 DNA sequence: TGTGCCAGCAGCTCGCGGAGAGCAACTAATGAAAAACTGTTTTTT.

The V and J genes are TRBV19 and TRBJ1-4, with D unresolved. V lost 5 bases, J lost 4 bases, and 14 bases lay in between. The CDR3 runs to 15 residues. The V gene's germline CDR1 is LNHDA and CDR2 SQIVND (reference sequence). In nucleotides, the CDR3 is TGTGCCAGTAGTTCCCCACGGTCCGTTAATGAAAAACTGTTTTTT. It translates to CASSSPRSVNEKLFF.

The genes are TRBV29-1 and TRBJ2-7; D may be TRBD2 (6 bases). Germline V CDR1 and CDR2: SQVTM, ANQGSEA. V shed 1 base and J shed 0 bases, with 16 bases lying between them. The CDR3 runs 16 residues. CDR3 region: CSVEGVVRDSSYEQYF. The CDR3 nucleotides are TGCAGCGTTGAAGGAGTGGTTCGGGACTCCTCCTACGAGCAGTACTTC.

The V gene is TRBV7-2, the J gene TRBJ2-4; D is possibly TRBD1 (5 bases). The CDR3 spans 14 residues. CDR1 is SGHTA, CDR2 FQGNSA, per germline. Trimming took off 3 bases at V and 4 bases at J, with 10 bases between the two ends. This chain's CDR3 is CASSFEWTKNIQYF. For the CDR3, the DNA is TGTGCCAGCAGCTTCGAATGGACAAAAAACATTCAGTACTTC. Complete variable domain (other parts from reference TRBV7-2 and TRBJ2-4): GAGVSQSPSNKVTEKGKDVELRCDPISGHTALYWYRQSLGQGLEFLIYFQGNSAPDKSGLPSDRFSAERTGGSVSTLTIQRTQQEDSAVYLCASSFEWTKNIQYFGAGTRLSVL.

This chain joins TRBV6-2 or TRBV6-3 and TRBJ1-2, with D tentatively TRBD1 (6 bases). The germline V gene has CDR1 MNHEY and CDR2 SVGEGT. This CDR3 contains 15 residues. Trimming left V 0 bases short and J 4 bases short, with 12 bases between. The CDR3 loop reads CASSYSIRGSYGYTF. The DNA for the CDR3 is TGTGCCAGCAGTTACTCGATTAGGGGGAGCTATGGCTACACCTTC.

This rearrangement joins TRBV11-1 to TRBJ2-3, with 8 bases lining up with TRBD1. CDR3 length: 13 residues. Germline CDR1 and CDR2: SGHAT and FQDESV (reference sequence). Trimming at V came to 4 bases and at J to 4 bases, leaving 1 base not matched to a gene. The CDR3 loop is CASSSRGPDTQYF. CDR3 in DNA: TGTGCCAGCAGCTCCAGGGGGCCAGATACGCAGTATTTT.

The V gene is TRBV7-2, the J gene TRBJ2-3, with a weak D call TRBD2 (5 bases). Germline-derived CDR1 and CDR2 are SGHTA and FQGNSA. V was trimmed by 1 base and J by 2 bases, leaving 10 bases between them. The CDR3 is 15 amino acids. The CDR3: CASSLGGLSTDTQYF. For the CDR3, the DNA is TGTGCCAGCAGCTTAGGAGGACTTTCCACAGATACGCAGTATTTT.

This clone has just one count. This chain links TRBV28 with TRBJ1-3; D is undetermined. V was trimmed by 10 bases and J by 0 bases, leaving 13 bases between them. The CDR3 is made up of 14 amino acids. Germline V gene data show CDR1 as MDHEN and CDR2 as SYDVKM. CDR3 sequence: CAIKRAGSGNTIYF. CDR3 in DNA: TGTGCCATAAAGAGGGCAGGCTCTGGAAACACCATATATTTT.

The chain is built from TRBV5-1 and TRBJ1-6, with D uncertain. Germline V gene lookup returns CDR1 SGHRS and CDR2 YFSETQ. The CDR3 is 16 amino acids. V shed 0 bases and J shed 0 bases, with 7 bases lying between them. The CDR3 is CASSLVPGSYNSPLHF. The DNA of the CDR3 is TGCGCCAGCAGCTTGGTCCCCGGCTCCTATAATTCACCCCTCCACTTT.

The chain uses TRBV29-1 and TRBJ1-2; D perhaps matches TRBD1 (6 bases). The CDR3 consists of 12 residues. The germline V and J ends were trimmed by 3 bases and 7 bases, with 12 bases remaining between them. The germline CDR1 and CDR2 sequences are SQVTM and ANQGSEA. The CDR3 is CSVEKQGAGYTF. The CDR3, as DNA: TGCAGCGTTGAGAAACAGGGCGCTGGCTACACCTTC. The variable domain in full, completed from reference TRBV29-1 and TRBJ1-2, reads SAVISQKPSRDICQRGTSLTIQCQVDSQVTMMFWYRQQPGQSLTLIATANQGSEATYESGFVIDKFPISRPNLTFSTLTVSNMSPEDSSIYLCSVEKQGAGYTFGSGTRLTVV.

This clone was observed a few times. V gene TRBV27 combines with J gene TRBJ1-4; 7 nucleotides align to TRBD1. The germline V gene has CDR1 MNHEY and CDR2 SMNVEV (reference sequence). V trimming: 6 bases; J trimming: 5 bases; junction bases outside the gene matches: 9. The CDR3 has 15 amino acids. The CDR3 spells CASSPRDSRNEKLFF. The CDR3 DNA reads TGTGCCAGCAGCCCCCGGGACAGCCGAAATGAAAAACTGTTTTTT.

The chain carries TRBV6-6 and TRBJ1-3; tentative D call: TRBD1 (5 bases). This CDR3 is 14 amino acids long. CDR1 MNHNY and CDR2 SVGAGI come from the germline V gene (reference sequence). Trimming removed 6 bases at V and 3 bases at J, with 12 bases between. CDR3 sequence: CASRRQNLGNTIYF. The CDR3 DNA sequence: TGTGCCAGCAGACGACAGAACCTTGGAAACACCATATATTTT.